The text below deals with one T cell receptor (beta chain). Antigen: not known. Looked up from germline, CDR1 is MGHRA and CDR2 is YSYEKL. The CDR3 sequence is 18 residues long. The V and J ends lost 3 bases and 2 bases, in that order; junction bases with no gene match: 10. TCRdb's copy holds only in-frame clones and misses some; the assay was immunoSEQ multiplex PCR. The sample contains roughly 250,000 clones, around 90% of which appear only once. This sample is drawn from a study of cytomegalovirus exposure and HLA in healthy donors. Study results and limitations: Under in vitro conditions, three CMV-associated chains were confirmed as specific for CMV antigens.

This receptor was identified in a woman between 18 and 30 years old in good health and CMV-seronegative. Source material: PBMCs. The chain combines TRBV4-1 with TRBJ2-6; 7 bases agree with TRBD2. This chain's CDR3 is CASSHPNGRGAGANVLTF. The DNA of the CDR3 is TGCGCCAGCAGCCACCCTAACGGCCGGGGGGCTGGGGCCAACGTCCTGACTTTC.